The 15 T cell receptor beta chains given below trace back to one sample, sequenced in a study of T cell repertoires in cytomegalovirus infection. These receptors are not linked to any known antigen. One entry per CDR3 protein results from TCRdb running MiXCR on the reads. There are fewer than 1,000,000 distinct CDR3 sequences in the sample; approximately 30% occur only once, and around 15% lies in the top ten. Sequencing used cultured CD8+ T cells from PBMCs, obtained from culture after CMV antigen stimulation. The receptors originated from a human donor in good health (CMV status not recorded). Some clones in this sample may be carry-over from other donors' samples.

V is TRBV6-2 or TRBV6-3 and J is TRBJ1-1; D is unclear. CDR3 size: 14 residues. Trimming took off 8 bases at V and 5 bases at J, with 18 bases between the two ends. The germline CDR1 and CDR2 sequences are MNHEY and SVGEGT. CDR3 DNA: TGTGCCAGCGTCCCTAAGAGGCTGGGGACTGAAGCTTTCTTT. Its translation: CASVPKRLGTEAFF.

The chain recombines TRBV19 with TRBJ2-7; D uncertain. The germline CDR1 and CDR2 sequences are LNHDA and SQIVND (reference sequence). The CDR3 runs to 13 residues. V lost 5 bases and J lost 6, with 14 bases in between. This chain's CDR3 is CASSPRLIGEQYF. For the CDR3, the DNA is TGTGCCAGTAGTCCCCGGTTAATCGGCGAGCAGTACTTC.

The gene calls are TRBV19 and TRBJ2-7; a possible D gene is TRBD2 (6 bases). The CDR3 spans 14 residues. V gave up 3 bases and J gave up 1 base, with 10 bases separating them. Germline V CDR1 and CDR2: LNHDA, SQIVND (reference sequence). Here the CDR3 reads CASSMDGGSYEQYF. The DNA for the CDR3 is TGTGCCAGTAGTATGGACGGAGGGTCCTACGAGCAGTACTTC.

This chain joins TRBV27 and TRBJ1-5; D may be TRBD1 (6 bases). The CDR3 is made up of 16 amino acids. V gave up 2 bases and J gave up 3 bases, with 14 bases separating them. From germline, CDR1 is MNHEY and CDR2 SMNVEV (reference sequence). DNA of the CDR3: TGTGCCAGCAGTTTAAGCTTTGGGGGCTACAATCAGCCCCAGCATTTT. It codes for CASSLSFGGYNQPQHF.

V is TRBV19 and J is TRBJ1-2; D unclear. V shed 1 base and J shed 0 bases, with 15 bases lying between them. The CDR3 consists of 17 residues. Germline V gene sequence: CDR1 LNHDA, CDR2 SQIVND (reference sequence). In DNA, the CDR3 is TGTGCCAGTAGTATAGCCTCCGGCGGCTTAGCTAACTATGGCTACACCTTC. Amino acids: CASSIASGGLANYGYTF.

Remarks on this clonotype: A read error may be the cause here, since a much bigger clone is one base away. V gene TRBV12-3 or TRBV12-4 combines with J gene TRBJ1-4, with 7 nucleotides matching TRBD1. The CDR3 contains 17 residues. The CDR3 DNA is TGTGTCAGCAGTTTAGGGGACAGCCTTGCAACTAATGAAAAACTGTTTTTT. Amino acid sequence: CVSSLGDSLATNEKLFF.

The V and J genes are TRBV4-1 and TRBJ2-2; maybe TRBD1 (6 bases). The germline V gene has CDR1 MGHRA and CDR2 YSYEKL. The ends were cut back, 1 base at V and 5 bases at J, with 14 bases in the middle. This CDR3 contains 16 residues. The CDR3 nucleotides read TGCGCCAGCAGCCAAGGGGGACAAGGCGTTACCGGGGAGCTGTTTTTT. Translated, it gives CASSQGGQGVTGELFF.

This clonotype was found many times. The chain links TRBV7-2 to TRBJ2-7; D tentatively fits TRBD1 or TRBD2 (5 bases each). This CDR3 comprises 12 residues. From germline, CDR1 is SGHTA and CDR2 FQGNSA. Trimming pared 3 bases from V and 6 bases from J, leaving 9 bases between. Written as DNA, the CDR3 is TGTGCCAGCAGCTTCACGGGGCGCGAGCAGTACGTC. The encoded protein is CASSFTGREQYV.

The V gene is TRBV18, the J gene TRBJ1-1; 8 bases match TRBD1. V trimming: 1 base; J trimming: 6 bases; junction bases outside the gene matches: 1. The germline CDR1 and CDR2 sequences are KGHSH and LQKENI. This CDR3 has 13 amino acids. DNA of the CDR3: TGTGCCAGCTCACCACAGGACAGGGCTGAAGCTTTCTTT. Protein sequence: CASSPQDRAEAFF.

This clonotype showed up just a few times. The gene calls are TRBV6-1 and TRBJ2-1; D might be TRBD2 (7 bases). Trimming took 6 bases from V and 3 from J, leaving 12 bases between them. The CDR3 sequence is 14 residues long. The germline V gene encodes CDR1 MNHNS and CDR2 SASEGT. The CDR3 reads CASRAGGLYNEQFF. CDR3 bases: TGTGCCAGCAGAGCCGGGGGGCTCTACAATGAGCAGTTCTTC.

The V and J genes are TRBV20-1 and TRBJ2-1; 16 bases are shared with TRBD2. Germline V gene lookup returns CDR1 DFQATT and CDR2 SNEGSKA (reference sequence). CDR3 length: 17 residues. This chain's CDR3 is CSNSGTSGGAKNNEQFF. The CDR3 DNA reads TGCAGCAACTCCGGGACTAGCGGGGGGGCCAAGAACAATGAGCAGTTCTTC.

This clonotype was seen more than once but under ten times. The gene calls are TRBV2 and TRBJ2-1; 8 bases are a match to TRBD2. Germline V CDR1 and CDR2: SNHLY, FYNNEI. The V gene end was trimmed by 6 bases and the J gene end by 4 bases; junction bases not matched to a gene: 8. This CDR3 is built from 15 residues. The CDR3 nucleotides read TGTGCCAGCAGGATCCGGGCTAGCGGGTACAATGAGCAGTTCTTC. Amino acids: CASRIRASGYNEQFF.

This clonotype turned up a few times. The chain employs TRBV5-6 and TRBJ1-4; D is perhaps TRBD1 (5 bases). Germline lookup yields CDR1 SGHDT and CDR2 YYEEEE. The CDR3 covers 13 residues. V was shortened by 4 bases and J by 7 bases, with 11 bases between the two germline ends. The CDR3 reads CASSQGVGEKLFF. DNA for the CDR3: TGTGCCAGCAGCCAGGGAGTGGGTGAAAAACTGTTTTTT.

The chain joins TRBV6-1 to TRBJ2-7; 7 nucleotides align to TRBD1. Germline assignment: CDR1 MNHNS and CDR2 SASEGT. Unmatched junction bases numbered 9, after V lost 9 bases and J lost 7 bases. This CDR3 has 12 amino acids. CDR3 nucleotides: TGTGCCAGTAGACAGGGTCTTGGGGAGCAGTACTTC. Amino acid sequence: CASRQGLGEQYF.

This CDR3 reads CASSGNSGADYNEQFF. The CDR3, as DNA: TGTGCCAGCAGCGGTAACAGTGGGGCAGACTACAATGAGCAGTTCTTC. The J gene is TRBJ2-1, the V gene TRBV7-9, with D possibly matching TRBD1 (5 bases). The CDR3 has 16 amino acids. The germline V gene encodes CDR1 SEHNR and CDR2 FQNEAQ (reference sequence). Trimming cost V 5 bases and J 3 bases, with 17 bases left between them.